These 19 T cell receptor beta chains were sequenced from one sample in a study of blood T cell repertoires in COVID-19. Repertoires were generated with immunoSEQ multiplex PCR, while TCRdb's copy carries only in-frame clones and drops some. This sample has 450,000 to 500,000 clones, with 70% to 90% found just once. Sequences were obtained from peripheral blood. The receptors shown here come from a human donor in a cohort sampled during active COVID-19.

This clone was counted once. The CDR3 sequence is CASSPNRDYYGYTF. The CDR3 DNA follows: TGTGCCAGCAGCCCCAACAGGGATTACTATGGCTACACCTTC. The V gene is TRBV14, the J gene TRBJ1-2; maybe TRBD1 (6 bases). The CDR3 contains 14 residues. Germline CDR1 is SGHDN and CDR2 is FVKESK. V shed 4 bases and J shed 3 bases, with 12 bases lying between them.

The chain joins TRBV28 to TRBJ2-2, with D perhaps TRBD2 (5 bases). V dropped 3 bases and J dropped 4 bases, with 9 bases sitting between them. Germline CDR1 is MDHEN and CDR2 is SYDVKM. The CDR3 has 14 residues. CDR3 in DNA: TGTGCCAGCAGTTTGGGCCGGGGCACCGGGGAGCTGTTTTTT. Translated, it gives CASSLGRGTGELFF.

The V call is TRBV27, the J call TRBJ2-7; tentatively, D is TRBD2 (5 bases). The CDR3 is made up of 13 amino acids. The germline CDR1 and CDR2 sequences are MNHEY and SMNVEV (reference sequence). V shed 6 bases and J shed 6 bases, with 15 bases lying between them. CDR3 nucleotide sequence: TGTGCCAGCAGCCTTGAATCGGGGTTCGAGCAGTACTTC. This codes for CASSLESGFEQYF.

The chain combines TRBV2 with TRBJ2-1; 11 nucleotides align to TRBD2. Losses at the gene ends were 9 bases for V and 7 bases for J; bases not matched to a gene: 11. The CDR3 is 15 residues long. Germline CDR1 and CDR2: SNHLY and FYNNEI. The CDR3 DNA sequence: TGTGCCAGTGGGGGAGGACTAGCGGGCAGGAATGAGCAGTTCTTC. It yields the protein CASGGGLAGRNEQFF.

With respect to this clone: Other nucleotide sequences in the sample specify the same CDR3. The J gene is TRBJ2-1, the V gene TRBV11-3; D not resolved. Germline CDR1 SGHNT, CDR2 YENEEA. The CDR3 consists of 14 residues. Between the trimmed V and J ends, which lost 1 base and 4 bases, there was a span of 8 bases. In DNA, the CDR3 is TGTGCCAGCAGCTTAGGAGGTCAGTACAATGAGCAGTTCTTC. Protein product: CASSLGGQYNEQFF.

This rearrangement joins TRBV18 to TRBJ1-1; 10 bases map to TRBD1. Trimming removed 2 bases from V and 1 base from J; junction bases left unmatched: 1. This CDR3 comprises 15 residues. From germline, CDR1 is KGHSH and CDR2 LQKENI. The CDR3 region is CASSPGTGENTEAFF. The CDR3 nucleotides read TGTGCCAGCTCACCAGGGACAGGGGAGAACACTGAAGCTTTCTTT.

The rearrangement links TRBV2 to TRBJ2-5, with D perhaps TRBD1 (6 bases). CDR3 size: 13 residues. From germline, CDR1 is SNHLY and CDR2 FYNNEI. V shed 2 bases and J shed 4 bases, with 8 bases lying between them. CDR3: CASSELRGETQYF. CDR3 coding DNA: TGTGCCAGCAGTGAACTCAGGGGAGAGACCCAGTACTTC.

The chain has TRBV7-9 and TRBJ1-1; D might be TRBD1 (6 bases). CDR3 length: 13 amino acids. The V and J ends lost 2 bases and 3 bases respectively, with 7 bases between them. The germline CDR1 and CDR2 sequences are SEHNR and FQNEAQ (reference sequence). CDR3 DNA sequence: TGTGCCAGCAGCTTAAAGGGGGACACTGAAGCTTTCTTT. Translating it yields CASSLKGDTEAFF.

The chain is built from TRBV9 and TRBJ2-1; 7 bases are a match to TRBD2. The CDR3 is 16 residues long. The V and J ends lost 3 bases and 8 bases, in that order; junction bases with no gene match: 14. Germline V gene lookup returns CDR1 SGDLS and CDR2 YYNGEE. The CDR3 spells CASSALTSELLDEQFF. The CDR3 DNA follows: TGTGCCAGCAGCGCCCTTACTAGCGAGCTCTTAGATGAGCAGTTCTTC.

The chain recombines TRBV7-8 with TRBJ2-7; the D gene is possibly TRBD2 (6 bases). The CDR3 consists of 14 residues. V was trimmed by 2 bases and J by 3 bases, leaving 11 bases between them. The V gene's germline CDR1 is SGHVS and CDR2 FQNEAQ. The CDR3 sequence: CASSLFGGIYEQYF. The DNA for the CDR3 is TGTGCCAGCAGCTTATTCGGCGGGATCTACGAGCAGTACTTC.

This chain joins TRBV15 and TRBJ1-5; D unresolved. The germline gives CDR1 LNHNV, CDR2 YYDKDF (reference sequence). The CDR3 extends over 19 amino acids. Trimming cost V 0 bases and J 0 bases, with 18 bases left between them. Here the CDR3 reads CATSRDTRAEFYSNQPQHF. CDR3 coding DNA: TGTGCCACCAGCAGAGATACTCGCGCGGAGTTCTATAGCAATCAGCCCCAGCATTTT.

The genes are TRBV2 and TRBJ2-7, with a tentative D call TRBD2 (6 bases). CDR1 SNHLY and CDR2 FYNNEI come from the germline V gene. Trimming left V 7 bases short and J 4 bases short, with 11 bases between. There are 12 residues in the CDR3. CDR3 sequence reads: CASMEGTYEQYF. The CDR3 DNA reads TGTGCCAGCATGGAGGGCACGTACGAGCAGTACTTC. Complete variable domain (other parts from reference TRBV2 and TRBJ2-7): EPEVTQTPSHQVTQMGQEVILRCVPISNHLYFYWYRQILGQKVEFLVSFYNNEISEKSEIFDDQFSVERPDGSNFTLKIRSTKLEDSAMYFCASMEGTYEQYFGPGTRLTVT.

This chain connects TRBV7-9 to TRBJ1-2; TRBD1 is a possible D gene (5 bases). Germline V lookup: CDR1 SEHNR, CDR2 FQNEAQ (reference sequence). The germline V and J ends were trimmed by 0 bases and 2 bases, with 10 bases remaining between them. The CDR3 contains 15 residues. CDR3 protein: CASSLAQGVNYGYTF. The CDR3, as DNA: TGTGCCAGCAGCTTAGCCCAGGGTGTGAACTATGGCTACACCTTC.

Concerning this clone: The same CDR3 can be traced to other DNA sequences in this sample. The chain couples TRBV5-4 to TRBJ2-2, with 9 bases aligning to TRBD1. Germline-derived CDR1 and CDR2 are SGHNT and YYREEE (reference sequence). The CDR3 covers 15 residues. The V gene end was trimmed by 4 bases and the J gene end by 1 base; junction bases not matched to a gene: 2. In nucleotides, the CDR3 is TGTGCCAGCAGCACGGGACAGGGGAACACCGGGGAGCTGTTTTTT. Its protein product is CASSTGQGNTGELFF.

Written as DNA, the CDR3 is TGTGCCAGCAGAAGGACTAGCGGGAAACCAGATACGCAGTATTTT. Its translation: CASRRTSGKPDTQYF. The rearrangement links TRBV28 to TRBJ2-3, with 12 bases lining up with TRBD2. This CDR3 contains 15 residues. CDR1 and CDR2 from the germline V gene are MDHEN and SYDVKM. After removal of 6 bases from V and 4 bases from J, the junction contained 5 bases not matched to a gene.

The rearrangement joins TRBV19 to TRBJ1-4; tentatively, D is TRBD1 (6 bases). CDR1 is LNHDA, CDR2 SQIVND, per germline (reference sequence). Trimming left V 7 bases short and J 8 bases short, with 20 bases between. This CDR3 comprises 15 residues. CDR3 residues: CASTLGQQGEEKLFF. The CDR3 region has the DNA TGTGCCAGTACCCTAGGGCAACAGGGTGAGGAAAAACTGTTTTTT.

The chain is built from TRBV4-1 and TRBJ2-1; 9 positions agree with TRBD1. The CDR3 totals 14 residues. Germline CDR1 is MGHRA and CDR2 is YSYEKL. Trimming took 8 bases from V and 6 from J; bases not matched to a gene: 8. CDR3 sequence (DNA): TGCGCCAGCCGCGCCGGGACAGGGACCAATGAGCAGTTCTTC. Its translation is CASRAGTGTNEQFF.

This sequence joins TRBV5-1 and TRBJ1-4; D not certain. The germline V gene has CDR1 SGHRS and CDR2 YFSETQ. V dropped 4 bases and J dropped 6 bases, with 16 bases sitting between them. The CDR3 loop spans 15 amino acids. CDR3 in amino acids: CASSRQGTTDEKLFF. The CDR3 DNA reads as TGCGCCAGCAGCAGACAAGGAACGACGGATGAAAAACTGTTTTTT.

This chain links TRBV28 with TRBJ1-2, with D perhaps matching TRBD1 (6 bases). Germline CDR1 is MDHEN and CDR2 is SYDVKM. The CDR3 totals 15 residues. The V and J ends lost 2 bases and 4 bases respectively, with 14 bases between them. DNA for the CDR3: TGTGCCAGCAGTTTAGGGACATATCTATCCTATGGCTACACCTTC. Translated, it gives CASSLGTYLSYGYTF.